The clone carrying this T cell receptor beta chain turned up a few times. This entry comes from a study of human T cells and chemical hapten exposure. Trimming pared 2 bases from V and 2 bases from J, leaving 8 bases between. This CDR3 contains 14 residues. In TCRdb, the RACE reads were re-called with MiXCR into one record per CDR3 protein. The sample has some 90,000 distinct CDR3 sequences, approximately 9% seen once. Specified time point: healthy volunteer bleed at 2 weeks. Before extraction, the whole blood was not fractionated, and total RNA was taken from it. The sequence came from a female donor in good health. Some clones in this sample may be carry-over from other donors' samples. What was sequenced was whole blood. J is TRBJ2-3 and V is TRBV12-3 or TRBV12-4, with unresolved D. CDR3 protein: CASSLMSSTDTQYF. In DNA form, the CDR3 reads TGTGCCAGCAGTTTAATGTCGTCCACAGATACGCAGTATTTT.